This entry is about one TCR beta chain. What it binds is unknown. This sample is part of a study of OX40 agonist ivuxolimab in advanced cancers. Turning to the study itself: Patients were roughly 87% male with ages roughly 20 to 85, mean roughly 64. Study findings and constraints: CD4+ and CD8+ T cells in blood underwent clonal expansion by week 6 at 0.1 to 3.0 mg/kg.

This table comes from immunoSEQ multiplex PCR, and its TCRdb copy is limited to in-frame clones, with some not included. In the table there are tens of thousands of clones, 85% of which are singletons. This sequence originates from an adult with an advanced solid tumor such as melanoma, head and neck, liver or kidney cancer. This specimen consisted of CD4+ or CD8+ T cells sorted from blood, obtained in a trial of the OX40 agonist ivuxolimab.

The CDR3: CASSFEAGHHTIYF. CDR3 DNA sequence: TGCGCCAGCAGCTTTGAGGCAGGACATCACACCATATATTTT. This chain joins TRBV5-1 and TRBJ1-3; D perhaps matches TRBD1 (5 bases). Germline CDR1 and CDR2: SGHRS and YFSETQ. The CDR3 extends over 14 amino acids. V was pared by 2 bases and J by 8 bases, with 14 bases between.